This T cell receptor beta chain was identified in a study of memory CD4+ T cells and cytomegalovirus serostatus (dated by TCRdb to between 2018 and 2021). Background for the entire study: A total of about 35 healthy Belgian adults, of whom 9 were CMV seropositive and approximately 24 were CMV seronegative, were included in the cohort. CD4+ memory TCRbeta repertoires of a Belgian cohort with known cytomegalovirus serostatus were sequenced in order to replicate a published TCR-based CMV serostatus classifier.

Genomic DNA was extracted from sorted cells with the Quick-DNA Microprep Kit. Amplification of TCRbeta DNA was done with the immunoSEQ hsTCRbeta kit, following the protocol from the manufacturer. An Illumina MiSeq instrument was used to sequence the TCRbeta libraries. Under the source paper's analysis protocol: Once out-of-frame sequences had been removed, approximately 2,000,000 distinct TCRbeta sequences were left, which works out to an average of approximately 63,000 per individual. Each individual was scored using the number of 150 to 200 previously reported CMV-associated TCRbeta sequences that the individual carried and the total number of productive distinct TCRbeta sequences. A beta-binomial model was reimplemented in Python, and random forests from scikit-learn, run with default parameters, were trained on data from the US cohort. On the Belgian cohort, classifier performance was reported as the median AUC, along with percentile confidence intervals, across 10,000 bootstrap iterations. TCRdb retrieved this table from immuneACCESS and kept in-frame rearrangements only. Not all clones are present; in checked studies, unresolved V genes account for under half, and no reason is known for the remainder. V, J and clone size are taken as reported in that table, and D and trimming were inferred from the DNA itself. The sample table contains some 95,000 clones; only one count was recorded for approximately 80% of them. The top ten clonotypes cover less than 4.5% of the sample.

V is reduced by 0 bases and J by 6 bases, leaving a spacing of 9 bases between them. The germline V gene gives CDR1 as LGHNA and CDR2 as YSLEER. Its CDR3 holds 14 amino acids, cysteine through phenylalanine. Only CDR3 DNA is held: 42 bases, read in frame from base 1. Overall results and qualifications from the work: A median bootstrapped AUC of almost 0.96 with a 95% CI of 0.76-1.00 was achieved on the Belgian cohort by the original-framework classifier. The results were interpreted as suggesting that the CMV-associated TCR signature is mostly present in the CD4+ memory repertoire. For predicting CMV serostatus, the median bootstrapped AUC was approximately 0.96 using the original framework and around 0.9 using a US-trained random forest. Of fewer than 200 previously reported CMV-associated TCRbeta sequences, 55 to 75 appeared in the CD4+ memory repertoires, each in one to five individuals. Only CD4+CD45RO+ memory cells were sequenced, in contrast to the original study, which included naive and memory CD4+ and CD8+ populations.

Single viable CD3+CD4+CD8-CD45RO+ cells were sorted as memory CD4+ T cells on a FACSAria II. To determine CMV serostatus, a Roche Elecsys assay was used that detects serum IgG against CMV pp150, pp28, p38 and p52. After thawing, total CD4+ T cells were enriched by positive selection with CD4 magnetic microbeads. The samples came from a different study that was designed specifically to examine the CD4+ T cell memory repertoire. Peripheral blood mononuclear cells were isolated and cryopreserved following standard operating procedures; serum was stored at -80 °C. CD3-PerCP (BW264/56), CD4-APC (RPA-T4), CD45RO-PE (UCHT1) and CD8-Pacific Orange (3B5) antibodies were used for staining, and non-viable cells were excluded with Sytox blue. With regard to this clone: Its specific antigen is unknown. Base qualities are not recorded, but no much larger clone differs from it by a single base.

The sample was memory CD4+ T cells from blood. Rearrangement joined TRBV4-3 to TRBJ2-1; the D match is possibly TRBD1 or TRBD2, with 5 bases aligned in each. The source is an adult in good health and CMV-seropositive. CDR3 reads: CASSQEGDPNEQFF. The nucleotide sequence is given as TGCGCCAGCAGCCAAGAAGGGGACCCCAATGAGCAGTTCTTC.